One and the same sample provided the 13 T cell receptor beta chains below, sequenced in a study of control samples from healthy donors and cancer patients. Some clones are missing from TCRdb's copy, which holds only in-frame ones; the method was immunoSEQ multiplex PCR. The data show around 93,000 clones, around 88% seen once. The sample comprised blood. Source of these receptors: a young man in good health.

The rearrangement joins TRBV6-5 to TRBJ1-1, with TRBD1 as a possible D gene (6 bases). The CDR3 extends over 15 amino acids. The V end lost 7 bases, the J end lost 5 bases, and 20 bases lay between the germline ends. Germline-derived CDR1 and CDR2 are MNHEY and SVGAGI. This CDR3 reads CASTLGAGANTEAFF. As DNA, the CDR3 is TGTGCCAGCACCTTGGGGGCAGGGGCGAATACTGAAGCTTTCTTT.

This chain links TRBV5-1 with TRBJ1-4; 11 nucleotides line up with TRBD1. The CDR3 is 16 amino acids. Germline V gives CDR1 SGHRS, CDR2 YFSETQ. Germline trimming cut 4 bases from V and 7 bases from J; bases unmatched to any gene: 9. CDR3 in amino acids: CASSEGQGARGEKLFF. The CDR3 coding sequence is TGCGCCAGCAGCGAAGGACAGGGGGCCCGGGGTGAAAAACTGTTTTTT.

This clone appeared a single time. The chain employs TRBV6-1 and TRBJ2-7; TRBD1 or TRBD2 may be the D gene (6 bases each). V shed 1 base and J shed 3 bases, with 13 bases lying between them. The germline CDR1 and CDR2 sequences are MNHNS and SASEGT. CDR3 length: 15 residues. Here the CDR3 reads CASSEGGAGVYEQYF. The CDR3 nucleotides read TGTGCCAGCAGTGAAGGGGGGGCTGGCGTCTACGAGCAGTACTTC.

This chain joins TRBV7-3 and TRBJ2-7, with TRBD1 identical over 7 bases. Trimming removed 5 bases from V and 1 base from J; junction bases left unmatched: 2. Germline CDR1 and CDR2: SGHTA and FQGTGA. The CDR3 has 13 residues. The CDR3 DNA follows: TGTGCCAGCAGCCCGGGACAGTCCTACGAGCAGTACTTC. Its protein is CASSPGQSYEQYF.

This clone came up once. The J gene is TRBJ1-1, the V gene TRBV6-2 or TRBV6-3, with D unclear. The CDR3 has 13 residues. From germline, CDR1 is MNHEY and CDR2 SVGEGT. With 0 bases removed from V and 3 bases from J, the gap between germline ends came to 5 bases. As DNA, the CDR3 is TGTGCCAGCAGTTACTCGATATACACTGAAGCTTTCTTT. It specifies CASSYSIYTEAFF.

The V and J genes are TRBV18 and TRBJ2-2; a weak D match, TRBD2 (6 bases). V dropped 3 bases and J dropped 1 base, with 15 bases sitting between them. This CDR3 region has 17 residues. Germline loops: CDR1 KGHSH, CDR2 LQKENI. CDR3 sequence (DNA): TGTGCCAGCTCACCCACGCGGGGACCCATGAACACCGGGGAGCTGTTTTTT. Amino acids: CASSPTRGPMNTGELFF.

This chain links TRBV24-1 with TRBJ1-2; possible D gene TRBD1, 5 bases. The CDR3 covers 15 residues. Germline CDR1 and CDR2: KGHDR and SFDVKD. The ends were cut back, 5 bases at V and 11 bases at J, with 23 bases in the middle. The CDR3 nucleotides read TGTGCCACCAGTGCTAACCGAGACAGAGTTTCTCCGTACACCTTC. Its protein product is CATSANRDRVSPYTF.

The J gene is TRBJ2-7, the V gene TRBV4-1; 9 positions agree with TRBD1. V shed 4 bases, J shed 4 bases, and the junction held 11 bases outside the gene matches. This CDR3 is built from 16 residues. Germline loops: CDR1 MGHRA, CDR2 YSYEKL. The CDR3 sequence is CASSLSPGTGPYEQYF. CDR3 DNA: TGCGCCAGCAGCCTAAGTCCCGGGACAGGGCCGTACGAGCAGTACTTC.

This chain connects TRBV29-1 to TRBJ2-1; 11 bases agree with TRBD2. The CDR3 has 14 residues. The trim removed 7 bases at V and 6 bases at J, leaving 8 bases unmatched. Germline V gene sequence: CDR1 SQVTM, CDR2 ANQGSEA. CDR3 sequence: CSGKGTSGRNEQFF. The CDR3 DNA reads TGCAGCGGAAAAGGGACTAGCGGTCGCAATGAGCAGTTCTTC.

The rearrangement uses TRBV30 and TRBJ1-2, with D possibly TRBD1 on 5 matching bases. The germline V and J ends were trimmed by 0 bases and 1 base, with 9 bases remaining between them. CDR1 is GTSNPN, CDR2 SVGIG, per germline (reference sequence). This CDR3 is 14 amino acids long. As DNA, the CDR3 is TGTGCCTGGAGTGTGGGACGTCTTAACTATGGCTACACCTTC. Translating it yields CAWSVGRLNYGYTF.

The chain employs TRBV24-1 and TRBJ1-2; TRBD1 is a possible D gene (6 bases). The CDR3 has 15 amino acids. Germline CDR1 and CDR2: KGHDR and SFDVKD. V dropped 3 bases and J dropped 2 bases, with 12 bases sitting between them. CDR3: CATSDPVQGNYGYTF. CDR3 DNA: TGTGCCACCAGTGATCCGGTCCAGGGGAACTATGGCTACACCTTC.

The genes are TRBV27 and TRBJ2-7; D gene unclear. The length of the CDR3 is 13 residues. CDR1 is MNHEY and CDR2 is SMNVEV in the germline V gene (reference sequence). The V end lost 0 bases, the J end lost 6 bases, and 9 bases lay between the germline ends. CDR3 protein: CASSLSWSREQYF. CDR3 DNA sequence: TGTGCCAGCAGTTTATCGTGGTCGCGCGAGCAGTACTTC.

The J gene is TRBJ2-5, the V gene TRBV18; D may be TRBD2 (6 bases). V was shortened by 5 bases and J by 1 base, with 8 bases between the two germline ends. The CDR3 sequence is 13 residues long. The germline V gene has CDR1 KGHSH and CDR2 LQKENI. The CDR3 sequence: CASSVGLQETQYF. For the CDR3, the DNA is TGTGCCAGCTCAGTGGGACTCCAAGAGACCCAGTACTTC.